This TCR beta chain was sequenced in a study of early T cells in non-severe SARS-CoV-2 infection. Study background: Alpha and beta chains were unpaired, from unsorted whole-blood bulk RNA.

Individual cDNA molecules received unique molecular identifiers during library preparation. TCRdb ran MiXCR on the 5' RACE reads and lists one entry per CDR3 protein. The sample records approximately 50,000 distinct CDR3 sequences, 8% to 10% being singletons. The junction had 7 bases not matched to a gene; V was cut back by 5 bases and J by 5 bases. Germline lookup yields CDR1 SEHNR and CDR2 FQNEAQ (reference sequence). The CDR3 has 14 residues. Comments on this clonotype: The antigen is unknown.

Study observations and caveats: The matching step, a VDJdb search, favored anti-spike CD8 responses and missed private and CD4 specificities.

Sequencing input: whole blood. The TCR was taken from an adult who was a healthcare worker with PCR-confirmed SARS-CoV-2 infection or an uninfected control (not recorded which). The chain has TRBV7-9 and TRBJ2-5, with 8 positions matching TRBD1. The CDR3 DNA sequence: TGTGCCAGCAGCCCCAGGACAGGGCTCGAGACCCAGTACTTC. The encoded protein is CASSPRTGLETQYF.